One sample yielded the 17 T cell receptor beta chains listed below, sequenced in a study of cytomegalovirus exposure and HLA in healthy donors. Sequenced by immunoSEQ multiplex PCR; TCRdb stores in-frame clones only, minus some. The sample lists about 130,000 clones, 95% to 96% occurring once. Sequencing was performed on PBMCs. These receptors all come from a man aged 18 to 29 in good health and CMV-seronegative.

CDR3 in amino acids: CAWNAEMEDYTF. For the CDR3, the DNA is TGTGCCTGGAATGCGGAGATGGAGGACTACACCTTC. The V call is TRBV30, the J call TRBJ1-2; D gene ambiguous. This CDR3 spans 12 amino acids. Germline loops: CDR1 GTSNPN, CDR2 SVGIG (reference sequence). V lost 4 bases and J 10 bases, leaving 16 bases between the germline ends.

V is TRBV2 and J is TRBJ2-1; D is possibly TRBD2 (5 bases). This CDR3 spans 14 amino acids. V was pared by 5 bases and J by 5 bases, with 13 bases between. Germline CDR1 and CDR2: SNHLY and FYNNEI. CDR3 loop: CASSPLRVNNEQFF. The CDR3 DNA reads as TGTGCCAGCAGTCCTTTGAGGGTGAACAATGAGCAGTTCTTC.

The genes are TRBV25-1 and TRBJ2-7; weak D call: TRBD2 (6 bases). Germline V gives CDR1 MGHDK, CDR2 SYGVNS. Trimming left V 1 base short and J 1 base short, with 8 bases between. This CDR3 has 14 amino acids. In DNA, the CDR3 is TGTGCCAGCAGTGAATGGGGGAGGTCCTACGAGCAGTACTTC. It is translated as CASSEWGRSYEQYF.

This clone came up once. The chain couples TRBV23-1 to TRBJ2-7; TRBD1 matches at 7 bases. TRBV23-1 counts as an open reading frame of uncertain function. The CDR3 contains 15 residues. Germline trimming cut 6 bases from V and 3 bases from J; bases unmatched to any gene: 11. Written as DNA, the CDR3 is TGCGCCAGCAGGGCTCCACGGGACAGCTGCTACGAGCAGTACTTC. Residues: CASRAPRDSCYEQYF.

The chain employs TRBV9 and TRBJ1-3; perhaps TRBD1 as D (6 bases). V was shortened by 2 bases and J by 2 bases, with 8 bases between the two germline ends. This CDR3 contains 14 residues. The germline V gene encodes CDR1 SGDLS and CDR2 YYNGEE. Here the CDR3 reads CASSVGGPGNTIYF. In DNA, the CDR3 is TGTGCCAGCAGCGTTGGGGGCCCTGGAAACACCATATATTTT.

The chain links TRBV11-3 to TRBJ2-1; D gene unclear. Trimming removed 1 base at V and 4 bases at J, with 14 bases between. This CDR3 has 16 residues. Per the germline V gene, CDR1 is SGHNT and CDR2 is YENEEA. The CDR3 spells CASSLGWSQRYNEQFF. CDR3 DNA sequence: TGTGCCAGCAGCTTAGGCTGGAGCCAGAGATACAATGAGCAGTTCTTC.

This chain connects TRBV2 to TRBJ2-7; D possibly corresponds to TRBD2 (5 bases). The CDR3 totals 17 residues. CDR1 is SNHLY and CDR2 is FYNNEI in the germline V gene. V gave up 4 bases and J gave up 0 bases, with 19 bases separating them. DNA of the CDR3: TGTGCCAGCAGTGTGGGGAATTCGGCGGGTAGCTCCTACGAGCAGTACTTC. It is translated as CASSVGNSAGSSYEQYF.

The J gene is TRBJ1-5, the V gene TRBV28; possibly TRBD1 for D (6 bases). V lost 5 bases to trimming and J lost 3 bases, with 14 bases between them. The CDR3 totals 15 residues. The germline V gene encodes CDR1 MDHEN and CDR2 SYDVKM. The CDR3 sequence is CASSTSRTVNQPQHF. The CDR3 nucleotides read TGTGCCAGCAGTACCTCTAGGACAGTCAATCAGCCCCAGCATTTT.

The V gene is TRBV30, the J gene TRBJ2-1; 9 positions match TRBD2. Germline-derived CDR1 and CDR2 are GTSNPN and SVGIG (reference sequence). The J segment lost 6 bases and the V segment lost 3 bases, leaving 6 bases of the junction unmatched. This CDR3 comprises 14 residues. The DNA for the CDR3 is TGTGCCTGGAGATCCGGGACTAGCATCAATGAGCAGTTCTTC. Translating it yields CAWRSGTSINEQFF.

This clone was counted once. The J gene is TRBJ1-3, the V gene TRBV5-5; D ambiguous. V lost 4 bases and J lost 2, with 13 bases in between. There are 15 residues in the CDR3. Germline loops: CDR1 SGHKS, CDR2 YYEKEE (reference sequence). The CDR3 reads CASSLTYSPGNTIYF. In DNA, the CDR3 is TGTGCCAGCAGCCTAACCTACTCCCCTGGAAACACCATATATTTT. Supplemented by reference TRBV5-5 and TRBJ1-3, the full variable domain reads DAGVTQSPTHLIKTRGQQVTLRCSPISGHKSVSWYQQVLGQGPQFIFQYYEKEERGRGNFPDRFSARQFPNYSSELNVNALLLGDSALYLCASSLTYSPGNTIYFGEGSWLTVV.

The chain uses TRBV6-5 and TRBJ1-5; the D is unclear. The CDR3 sequence is 14 residues long. Trimming cost V 7 bases and J 9 bases, with 19 bases left between them. CDR1 is MNHEY and CDR2 is SVGAGI in the germline V gene. CDR3 DNA sequence: TGTGCCAGCAAACCCGACGGTAGCAACGGGCCCCAGCATTTT. Translation: CASKPDGSNGPQHF.

This sequence joins TRBV12-5 and TRBJ2-6; 10 bases map to TRBD1. V was pared by 6 bases and J by 0 bases, with 8 bases of the junction left unmatched. Germline-derived CDR1 and CDR2 are LGHNT and FRNRAP. This CDR3 spans 18 amino acids. CDR3 DNA sequence: TGTGCTAGTGGCCCCGGGACAGGGGAGCACTCTGGGGCCAACGTCCTGACTTTC. Translating it yields CASGPGTGEHSGANVLTF. Using reference TRBV12-5 and TRBJ2-6 for the parts outside the CDR3, the full variable domain is DARVTQTPRHKVTEMGQEVTMRCQPILGHNTVFWYRQTMMQGLELLAYFRNRAPLDDSGMPKDRFSAEMPDATLATLKIQPSEPRDSAVYFCASGPGTGEHSGANVLTFGAGSRLTVL.

The chain is built from TRBV21-1 and TRBJ1-1; TRBD1, as called in the table, went unchecked against the DNA. TRBV21-1 is a pseudogene. The CDR3 length is 14 residues. The CDR3 reads CASSKRPTATEAFF. The DNA of the CDR3 is TGTGCCAGCAGCAAACGACCGACAGCCACTGAAGCTTTCTTT.

This clone is a singleton in its sample. The V gene is TRBV4-3, the J gene TRBJ2-1; 12 bases are a match to TRBD2. V gave up 4 bases and J gave up 5 bases; unmatched junction bases: 9. The CDR3 consists of 17 residues. Germline V lookup: CDR1 LGHNA, CDR2 YSLEER. CDR3: CASSPYLAGGPHNEQFF. The CDR3 DNA sequence: TGCGCCAGCAGCCCCTACCTAGCGGGAGGGCCCCACAATGAGCAGTTCTTC.

This clone was seen once. The chain carries TRBV6-5 and TRBJ2-7; 11 bases are a match to TRBD2. There are 16 residues in the CDR3. Losses at the gene ends were 4 bases for V and 7 bases for J; bases not matched to a gene: 12. Germline CDR1 reads MNHEY; CDR2 reads SVGAGI. This chain's CDR3 is CASSSPRLAGPREQYF. As DNA, the CDR3 is TGTGCCAGCAGTTCCCCCAGACTAGCGGGGCCACGGGAGCAGTACTTC.

The rearrangement joins TRBV10-3 to TRBJ1-5, with TRBD1 matching 10 bases. Germline V CDR1 and CDR2: ENHRY, SYGVKD. The CDR3 runs 15 residues. Trimming cost V 0 bases and J 7 bases; bases outside gene matches: 3. CDR3 DNA: TGTGCCATCAGTGAGTCGGGACAGGGGATCCAGCCCCAGCATTTT. This codes for CAISESGQGIQPQHF.

J is TRBJ1-1 and V is TRBV4-1; no reliable D call. This CDR3 is 17 amino acids long. Germline values: CDR1 MGHRA, CDR2 YSYEKL. Trimming took off 1 base at V and 1 base at J, with 16 bases between the two ends. Here the CDR3 reads CASSQVSGSLTNTEAFF. The CDR3 DNA reads TGCGCCAGCAGCCAAGTCTCCGGGAGTCTTACGAACACTGAAGCTTTCTTT.